This TCR beta chain came from a study of shared clonotypes between healthy human individuals. Sequenced by immunoSEQ multiplex PCR; TCRdb stores in-frame clones only, minus some. The table has roughly 2 million clones, approximately 94% seen once. This CDR3 is built from 14 residues. Trimming removed 4 bases at V and 2 bases at J, with 9 bases between. Germline V lookup: CDR1 WSHSY, CDR2 SAAADI. Sequenced sample: naive CD4+ T cells sorted from blood. The subset: CD45RA+ positively selected. This receptor was taken from a man younger than 30 in good health. V is TRBV10-2 and J is TRBJ1-3; maybe TRBD1 (5 bases). This CDR3 reads CASSVAGTGNTIYF. The CDR3 nucleotides read TGCGCCAGCAGTGTGGCAGGGACTGGAAACACCATATATTTT.